The T cell receptor beta chain described here comes from a study of EBV T-cell therapy then PD-1 blockade in nasopharyngeal carcinoma. This CDR3 is 17 amino acids long. Looked up from germline, CDR1 is LGHNA and CDR2 is YSLEER. Trimming pared 0 bases from V and 1 base from J, leaving 15 bases between. Concerning this clone itself: Its antigen is currently unknown.

The assay was immunoSEQ multiplex PCR, and TCRdb's table has in-frame clones only and misses some. Of over 20,000 clones listed, around four fifths are singletons. The time point denotes: 266 days after commencement of treatment, after nivolumab therapy. Sample treatment: AdE1-LMPpoly-expanded autologous EBV-specific T-cell therapy followed by anti-PD-1 nivolumab. This specimen was CD8+ T cells from blood, taken at roughly day 270 from a patient whose treatment included autologous EBV-specific T cells and nivolumab. The V gene is TRBV4-3, the J gene TRBJ2-5; D not resolved. The clonotype was recovered from a man in his forties with nasopharyngeal carcinoma. CDR3 sequence: CASSQDSVPNFQETQYF. For the CDR3, the DNA is TGCGCCAGCAGCCAAGATAGTGTACCGAACTTCCAAGAGACCCAGTACTTC.